The rows below give T cell receptor beta chains drawn from one sample of a study of post-analysis software for immune sequencing data. TCRdb called the PCR reads again in MiXCR, with one record for every CDR3 protein. The data contain fewer than 850,000 distinct CDR3 sequences, 40% to 55% of them seen just once; the ten biggest clones take up 4% to 5%. Sequencing was performed on blood. Receptors were obtained from a girl between 10 and 17 years old with multiple sclerosis. The CDR3 runs from the conserved cysteine through the conserved F or W. The order of the fields is clone size, V gene, CDR3 protein. Not all rows give a size; the values are once, few, many and, for expanded clones, a class.

abundance: NA; v_gene: TRBV11-2; CDR3aa: CASSLRPGVFGYTF
abundance: NA; v_gene: TRBV6-5; CDR3aa: CASSRGHEAFF
abundance: many; v_gene: TRBV7-8; CDR3aa: CASSPTTRSGANVLTF
abundance: once; v_gene: TRBV13; CDR3aa: CASSQRGDTDTQYF
abundance: few; v_gene: TRBV5-1; CDR3aa: CASSLAGRESPLHF
abundance: NA; v_gene: TRBV5-1; CDR3aa: CASSGPPNSYNEQFF
abundance: few; v_gene: TRBV7-6; CDR3aa: CASSLSSGAGGETQYF
abundance: few; v_gene: TRBV10-3; CDR3aa: CAISEEGLPSDEQFF
abundance: NA; v_gene: TRBV3-1; CDR3aa: CASSQGTSGISYNEQFF
abundance: few; v_gene: TRBV7-2; CDR3aa: CASSATGADTQYF
abundance: NA; v_gene: TRBV7-3; CDR3aa: CASSPMSGRHTDTQYF
abundance: NA; v_gene: TRBV7-2; CDR3aa: CASSLALTRAQYF
abundance: NA; v_gene: TRBV7-8; CDR3aa: CASSPLGRGNSYEQYF
abundance: NA; v_gene: TRBV20-1; CDR3aa: CSARPLGGGWSTDTQYF
abundance: few; v_gene: TRBV6-1; CDR3aa: CASPPSGSLYEQFF
abundance: few; v_gene: TRBV6-1; CDR3aa: CASSEGAGNLQETQYF
abundance: NA; v_gene: TRBV20-1; CDR3aa: CSARDQTGGTVIYEQYF
abundance: NA; v_gene: TRBV2; CDR3aa: CASTGQGSEAFF
abundance: NA; v_gene: TRBV12-3/TRBV12-4; CDR3aa: CASSFEGKTQYF
abundance: once; v_gene: TRBV7-6; CDR3aa: CASSLRERLAGRDEQFF
abundance: NA; v_gene: TRBV5-1; CDR3aa: CASSWGPSYNEQFF
abundance: NA; v_gene: TRBV6-5; CDR3aa: CASSKFGQSNTEAFF
abundance: NA; v_gene: TRBV2; CDR3aa: CASSKLAGGADTQYF
abundance: few; v_gene: TRBV19; CDR3aa: CASSRTGGRGTEAFF
abundance: NA; v_gene: TRBV6-1; CDR3aa: CASSTSGGRYNEQFF
abundance: few; v_gene: TRBV2; CDR3aa: CASSRTLAGEQYF
abundance: few; v_gene: TRBV20-1; CDR3aa: CSARDGGEQFF
abundance: NA; v_gene: TRBV5-1; CDR3aa: CASSLVTGVNTEAFF
abundance: NA; v_gene: TRBV7-8; CDR3aa: CASSLGLVDTQYF
abundance: NA; v_gene: TRBV7-3; CDR3aa: CASSMTGLAGGSETQYF
abundance: few; v_gene: TRBV29-1; CDR3aa: CSVPGEGGYTF
abundance: NA; v_gene: TRBV7-2; CDR3aa: CASSPGGLAKNIQYF
abundance: few; v_gene: TRBV7-9; CDR3aa: CASSSPGEGNQPQHF
abundance: few; v_gene: TRBV20-1; CDR3aa: CSARTLAGVGTQYF
abundance: NA; v_gene: TRBV20-1; CDR3aa: CSAPFSGSLVAYEQYF
abundance: few; v_gene: TRBV10-3; CDR3aa: CAISEQADSYEQYF
abundance: NA; v_gene: TRBV28; CDR3aa: CASSLSNRGLPYNEQFF